This is a list of T cell receptor beta chains from one sample in a study of human T cells and chemical hapten exposure. Via MiXCR, TCRdb re-called the RACE reads, giving one row per CDR3 protein. The sample has around 110,000 distinct CDR3 sequences, 9.5% to 13% seen once; the top ten hold 1.1% to 1.5%. Sequenced material: whole blood, taken in connection with sensitization to the hapten diphenylcyclopropenone (DPC). The receptor set was obtained from a woman between 45 and 65 years old with alopecia areata. Some clones in this sample may be carry-over from other donors' samples. Each CDR3 is given without its conserved first and last residue.

V	J	CDR3
TRBV7-2	TRBJ2-5	ASSSDRQETQY
TRBV20-1	TRBJ2-7	SAPPGAGDEQY
TRBV12-3/TRBV12-4	TRBJ2-5	ASSLAGTLQETQY
TRBV3-1	TRBJ1-1	ASSHQGANTEAF
TRBV7-8	TRBJ2-3	ASSSDRAFPDTQY
TRBV7-9	TRBJ2-1	ASSLTRSDEQF
TRBV28	TRBJ1-2	ASSLGLYGYT
TRBV29-1	TRBJ2-3	SVSSFGDTQY
TRBV27	TRBJ1-2	ASRSSRGGDYGYT
TRBV27	TRBJ2-1	ARSYGTVFLNEQF
TRBV18	TRBJ2-1	ASSRSEWTGGTSSYNEQF
TRBV29-1	TRBJ2-1	SVDAVEQF
TRBV11-2	TRBJ2-3	ASSLGRTGFGDTQY
TRBV7-9	TRBJ2-2	ASSPRGQNTGELF
TRBV7-6	TRBJ2-3	ASSLTDTDTQY
TRBV5-1	TRBJ2-3	ASSSEALLADNGDTQY
TRBV6-5	TRBJ1-2	ASSQGAGGYT
TRBV5-1	TRBJ2-7	ASSSRDSPSLKQY
TRBV11-2	TRBJ2-7	ASSLGGKEQY
TRBV28	TRBJ2-3	ASSWGLRDSPTDAQY
TRBV5-4	TRBJ1-1	ASSRSPNTEAF
TRBV20-1	TRBJ2-3	SAPLAGGPDTQY
TRBV25-1	TRBJ2-7	ASSEQLGGGYEQY
TRBV29-1	TRBJ2-4	SVGNKLAKNIQY
TRBV6-6	TRBJ1-3	ASRDTGYAGNTIY
TRBV12-3/TRBV12-4	TRBJ1-2	ASSPTGVVAYGYT
TRBV10-3	TRBJ1-5	AIRDSGGSNQPQH
TRBV7-9	TRBJ2-1	ASTLGVGNEQF
TRBV27	TRBJ2-1	ASSPTLRREPYNEQF
TRBV9	TRBJ1-1	ASSVQVNTEAF
TRBV20-1	TRBJ2-3	SASSGGTDTQY
TRBV7-9	TRBJ1-4	ATRAPPNEKLF
TRBV28	TRBJ1-2	ASSGGYGYT
TRBV29-1	TRBJ2-2	SVGRGLGGELF
TRBV7-2	TRBJ2-5	ASSFRRGQETQY
TRBV19	TRBJ2-1	ASSIVWGNEQF
TRBV7-2	TRBJ1-6	ANSVGQQLSPLH
TRBV12-3/TRBV12-4	TRBJ1-1	ASSGLGGAREAF